Listed here are 7 T cell receptor beta chains from one sample, sequenced in a study of blood T cell repertoires in COVID-19. This table comes from immunoSEQ multiplex PCR, and its TCRdb copy is limited to in-frame clones, with some not included. The data hold about 87,000 clones, with 89% observed a single time. Sequencing used peripheral blood. These receptors were obtained from an elderly woman with active COVID-19.

The chain links TRBV6-5 to TRBJ2-7; 8 nucleotides agree with TRBD2. Trimming at V came to 5 bases and at J to 6 bases, leaving 9 bases not matched to a gene. The CDR3 extends over 14 amino acids. The germline CDR1 and CDR2 sequences are MNHEY and SVGAGI. CDR3 coding DNA: TGTGCCAGCAGTCGAATGCGGGCGGGGGGCGAGCAGTACTTC. As protein: CASSRMRAGGEQYF.

The rearrangement joins TRBV15 to TRBJ2-7; TRBD2 aligns across 9 bases. The length of the CDR3 is 16 residues. Looked up from germline, CDR1 is LNHNV and CDR2 is YYDKDF (reference sequence). V lost 1 base and J lost 4; bases outside the gene matches: 8. The CDR3: CATSRGGGRAGYEQYF. The DNA of the CDR3 is TGTGCCACCAGCAGAGGAGGCGGGAGGGCCGGTTACGAGCAGTACTTC.

Concerning this clone itself: Other nucleotide sequences in the sample specify the same CDR3. V usage is TRBV28 and J usage is TRBJ1-2; 7 bases align to TRBD1. The CDR3 has 12 amino acids. CDR1 and CDR2 (germline): MDHEN, SYDVKM. V shed 6 bases and J 8 bases; nucleotides not matched to a gene: 6. CDR3 DNA sequence: TGTGCCAGCAGACTCCAGGGGGGCGGCTACACCTTC. Protein product: CASRLQGGGYTF.

V is TRBV27 and J is TRBJ2-7; the match to TRBD2 covers 8 bases. J lost 6 bases, V lost 2 bases, and 6 bases had no gene match. Germline V gene data show CDR1 as MNHEY and CDR2 as SMNVEV (reference sequence). This CDR3 has 14 amino acids. CDR3 nucleotides: TGTGCCAGCAGTTTAGAAGCGGGAGTAGGCGAGCAGTACTTC. Its translation: CASSLEAGVGEQYF.

This chain links TRBV9 with TRBJ2-7; 10 nucleotides line up with TRBD1. Trimming removed 7 bases from V and 1 base from J; junction bases left unmatched: 5. Germline CDR1 is SGDLS and CDR2 is YYNGEE. CDR3 length: 14 amino acids. CDR3: CASGPGQGSYEQYF. CDR3 coding DNA: TGTGCCAGCGGACCGGGACAGGGGTCCTACGAGCAGTACTTC.

The genes are TRBV5-6 and TRBJ1-1; possible D gene TRBD1, 6 bases. V lost 2 bases to trimming and J lost 10 bases, with 18 bases between them. This CDR3 has 14 amino acids. The germline V gene has CDR1 SGHDT and CDR2 YYEEEE. CDR3 DNA sequence: TGTGCCAGCAGCTTTGGGGCTGCAGGGGTTCGAGCTTTCTTT. Its protein product is CASSFGAAGVRAFF.

This clone turned up a few times. This chain uses TRBV15 with TRBJ1-6; 9 bases are shared with TRBD1. J was trimmed by 11 bases and V by 2 bases; bases with no gene match: 7. CDR3 size: 15 residues. CDR1 and CDR2 from the germline V gene are LNHNV and YYDKDF (reference sequence). CDR3 nucleotides: TGTGCCACCAGCAGACACCGGGACAGGGATGCACCCCTCCACTTT. Its translation: CATSRHRDRDAPLHF.